This passage covers 32 T cell receptor beta chains from one sample sequenced in a study of T cells after yellow fever vaccination (dated by TCRdb to the late 2010s). The library was built by means of 5' RACE. The sequencer listed for this sample is Illumina HiSeq 2500. TCRdb trimmed public reads at Q25 via fastp, called clones via MiXCR and kept in-frame beta chains. A single entry per CDR3 protein holds the most common genes and DNA from its merged rows. The sample table holds approximately 300,000 distinct CDR3 sequences, of which around 7.3% were seen once. The top ten constitute 15% to 20% of the sample. The treatment or condition label for this specimen denotes: live attenuated yellow fever vaccine strain. The sample consisted of PBMCs, taken about 41 days after the first yellow fever vaccination. Source of these receptors: a man aged 18-30 years who received the YFV17D yellow fever vaccine.

This clonotype was detected ten times or more. This chain uses TRBV5-1 with TRBJ2-3; no definite D call. The germline V and J ends were trimmed by 4 bases and 5 bases, with 5 bases remaining between them. Germline V lookup: CDR1 SGHRS, CDR2 YFSETQ. This CDR3 contains 11 residues. For the CDR3, the DNA is TGCGCCAGCAGCGTTGGAGATACGCAGTATTTT. Protein product: CASSVGDTQYF.

The chain carries TRBV29-1 and TRBJ2-7; tentative D call: TRBD2 (7 bases). With 3 bases removed from V and 2 bases from J, the gap between germline ends came to 11 bases. The V gene's germline CDR1 is SQVTM and CDR2 ANQGSEA. This CDR3 comprises 13 residues. CDR3 residues: CSVEGGAPYEQYF. CDR3 in DNA: TGCAGCGTTGAGGGGGGGGCGCCCTACGAGCAGTACTTC.

This clonotype appeared many times. The rearrangement uses TRBV5-1 and TRBJ2-5; no reliable D call. V was shortened by 4 bases and J by 0 bases, with 10 bases between the two germline ends. Germline CDR1 and CDR2: SGHRS and YFSETQ. The CDR3 is made up of 14 amino acids. CDR3 bases: TGCGCCAGCAGCCTTTTGCTCAACCAAGAGACCCAGTACTTC. This encodes CASSLLLNQETQYF.

As to this clonotype: A junction end diverges from the germline sequence, so it may reflect a read error. The genes are TRBV20-1 and TRBJ2-3, with 7 nucleotides matching TRBD2. The length of the CDR3 is 16 residues. Germline V gives CDR1 DFQATT, CDR2 SNEGSKA (reference sequence). The CDR3 DNA reads as TGCTGTGCTAGAGAGGGAGGAGCGGGGAGCACAGATACGCAGTATTTT. It codes for CCAREGGAGSTDTQYF.

The table lists this clonotype with many counts. The chain uses TRBV6-1 and TRBJ2-3, with D unclear. CDR1 and CDR2 (germline): MNHNS, SASEGT. V dropped 3 bases and J dropped 0 bases, with 7 bases sitting between them. The CDR3 spans 14 residues. For the CDR3, the DNA is TGTGCCAGCAGTGACGGGTATAGCACAGATACGCAGTATTTT. Translating it yields CASSDGYSTDTQYF.

This clonotype was counted between two and nine times. CDR3 sequence: CASSILKGYEQYF. The CDR3 nucleotides are TGTGCCAGTAGTATCCTTAAAGGCTACGAGCAGTACTTC. The chain links TRBV19 to TRBJ2-7, with no clear D. CDR1 LNHDA and CDR2 SQIVND come from the germline V gene (reference sequence). V was trimmed by 3 bases and J by 3 bases, leaving 9 bases between them. This CDR3 spans 13 amino acids.

V gene TRBV29-1 combines with J gene TRBJ1-1; TRBD1 is a possible D gene (5 bases). Germline assignment: CDR1 SQVTM and CDR2 ANQGSEA. Trimming stripped 6 bases from V and 0 bases from J, with 23 bases between. The CDR3 runs 17 residues. The CDR3 here is CSVQGTADILMNTEAFF. The CDR3 region has the DNA TGCAGCGTGCAAGGGACCGCCGATATACTTATGAACACTGAAGCTTTCTTT.

This chain connects TRBV7-2 to TRBJ1-4, with 10 bases that match TRBD1. The CDR3 consists of 17 residues. The V segment lost 2 bases and the J segment 7 bases; nucleotides outside the gene matches: 10. In germline, CDR1 is SGHTA, CDR2 FQGNSA. CDR3 sequence: CASSLWGLTGGSEKLFF. CDR3 DNA sequence: TGTGCCAGCAGCTTATGGGGACTGACAGGGGGCAGTGAAAAACTGTTTTTT.

This clonotype was counted between two and nine times. CDR3 in amino acids: CSVDCSGNTIYF. In DNA, the CDR3 is TGCAGCGTTGACTGCTCTGGAAACACCATATATTTT. V usage is TRBV29-1 and J usage is TRBJ1-3; no reliable D call. V was trimmed by 3 bases and J by 0 bases, leaving 3 bases between them. The length of the CDR3 is 12 residues. From germline, CDR1 is SQVTM and CDR2 ANQGSEA. Full variable domain (rest looked up from reference TRBV29-1 and TRBJ1-3): SAVISQKPSRDICQRGTSLTIQCQVDSQVTMMFWYRQQPGQSLTLIATANQGSEATYESGFVIDKFPISRPNLTFSTLTVSNMSPEDSSIYLCSVDCSGNTIYFGEGSWLTVV.

V gene TRBV5-1 combines with J gene TRBJ2-6, with TRBD1 matching over 8 bases. Per germline, CDR1 SGHRS and CDR2 YFSETQ. Trimming at V came to 2 bases and at J to 2 bases, leaving 9 bases not matched to a gene. This CDR3 region has 18 residues. CDR3: CASSFGQGLMAGANVLTF. CDR3 in DNA: TGCGCCAGCAGCTTCGGACAGGGTTTAATGGCTGGGGCCAACGTCCTGACTTTC. The entire variable domain, with the rest obtained from reference TRBV5-1 and TRBJ2-6, is as follows: KAGVTQTPRYLIKTRGQQVTLSCSPISGHRSVSWYQQTPGQGLQFLFEYFSETQRNKGNFPGRFSGRQFSNSRSEMNVSTLELGDSALYLCASSFGQGLMAGANVLTFGAGSRLTVL.

The rearrangement links TRBV20-1 to TRBJ2-5, with D perhaps matching TRBD1 (7 bases). Germline V gene lookup returns CDR1 DFQATT and CDR2 SNEGSKA (reference sequence). The CDR3 contains 14 residues. V was pared by 5 bases and J by 4 bases, with 17 bases between. The CDR3 region is CSAQDRQGGETQYF. The CDR3 DNA sequence: TGCAGTGCTCAAGACCGACAGGGAGGAGAGACCCAGTACTTC.

The rearrangement links TRBV7-6 to TRBJ1-1, with unresolved D. The germline V and J ends were trimmed by 5 bases and 6 bases, with 13 bases remaining between them. This CDR3 region has 13 residues. CDR1 and CDR2 from the germline V gene are SGHVS and FNYEAQ. The DNA of the CDR3 is TGTGCCAGCAGCCCACTCATTTCCCCTGAAGCTTTCTTT. Amino acid sequence: CASSPLISPEAFF.

The gene calls are TRBV6-5 and TRBJ1-4, with D uncertain. Germline lookup yields CDR1 MNHEY and CDR2 SVGAGI. The CDR3 extends over 15 amino acids. V lost 2 bases and J lost 7, with 14 bases in between. This CDR3 reads CASSYLGYRSEKLFF. The CDR3 coding sequence is TGTGCCAGCAGTTACCTAGGGTATCGGAGTGAAAAACTGTTTTTT.

The chain combines TRBV6-1 with TRBJ2-4; D might be TRBD1 or TRBD2, each matching 6 bases. V was pared by 5 bases and J by 9 bases, with 17 bases between. The length of the CDR3 is 14 residues. Germline-derived CDR1 and CDR2 are MNHNS and SASEGT. CDR3 sequence (DNA): TGTGCCAGCAGTCCCAAGGGGGACTTGGGCATTCAGTACTTC. It encodes CASSPKGDLGIQYF.

This clonotype occurred a few times. CDR3 bases: TGTGCCAGCAGCAGCGGGGGGCCCCCTTACAATGAGCAGTTCTTC. It yields the protein CASSSGGPPYNEQFF. The chain recombines TRBV7-2 with TRBJ2-1; 9 bases agree with TRBD2. CDR1 and CDR2 from the germline V gene are SGHTA and FQGNSA. There are 15 residues in the CDR3. The J segment lost 4 bases and the V segment lost 5 bases, leaving 6 bases of the junction unmatched.

This clonotype occurred a few times. The rearrangement links TRBV18 to TRBJ2-1; D remains ambiguous. The CDR3 runs to 14 residues. V was shortened by 3 bases and J by 7 bases, with 13 bases between the two germline ends. CDR1 is KGHSH, CDR2 LQKENI, per germline. The CDR3: CASSPEVVGNEQFF. The CDR3 region has the DNA TGTGCCAGCTCACCTGAGGTCGTGGGGAATGAGCAGTTCTTC.

The V and J genes are TRBV5-4 and TRBJ2-2; 7 bases line up with TRBD2. The CDR3 length is 15 residues. Losses at the gene ends were 2 bases for V and 3 bases for J; bases not matched to a gene: 4. CDR1 SGHNT and CDR2 YYREEE come from the germline V gene (reference sequence). The CDR3 protein is CASSFWGGHTGELFF. The CDR3 DNA follows: TGTGCCAGCAGCTTTTGGGGGGGACACACCGGGGAGCTGTTTTTT.

The CDR3 nucleotides are TGCAGTGCTAGAGATTCGGGACAGGGACCCGGGGAGCTGTTTTTT. Translating gives CSARDSGQGPGELFF. This chain connects TRBV20-1 to TRBJ2-2; 9 bases align to TRBD1. J lost 6 bases, V lost 0 bases, and 5 bases had no gene match. This CDR3 has 15 residues. Germline V gene lookup returns CDR1 DFQATT and CDR2 SNEGSKA (reference sequence).

This clonotype has at least ten counts. The chain is built from TRBV7-2 and TRBJ2-2, with unresolved D. Germline CDR1 is SGHTA and CDR2 is FQGNSA. This CDR3 spans 11 amino acids. The V gene lost 5 bases and the J gene lost 6 bases, with 4 bases spanning the gap. The CDR3 reads CASSLAGELFF. For the CDR3, the DNA is TGTGCCAGCAGCCTGGCCGGGGAGCTGTTTTTT.

This clonotype showed up just a few times. The chain couples TRBV24-1 to TRBJ2-2, with D tentatively TRBD1 (7 bases). The V and J ends lost 3 bases and 4 bases respectively, with 14 bases between them. CDR1 and CDR2 from the germline V gene are KGHDR and SFDVKD. CDR3 length: 16 residues. In DNA, the CDR3 is TGTGCCACCAGTGATGCGGGACAGCTCCGCACCGGGGAGCTGTTTTTT. It encodes CATSDAGQLRTGELFF.

This clonotype was detected only a few times. The chain combines TRBV4-3 with TRBJ2-7, with 10 bases identical to TRBD1. There are 16 residues in the CDR3. Germline CDR1 LGHNA, CDR2 YSLEER. V shed 0 bases, J shed 2 bases, and the junction held 4 bases outside the gene matches. As DNA, the CDR3 is TGCGCCAGCAGCCAAGATTGGACAGGGGGACCCTACGAGCAGTACTTC. It codes for CASSQDWTGGPYEQYF.

Written as DNA, the CDR3 is TGTGCCAGCAGCCTGCGCTCTGGACCGGTCAATCAGCCCCAGCATTTT. The encoded protein is CASSLRSGPVNQPQHF. J is TRBJ1-5 and V is TRBV5-5, with D unresolved. V lost 4 bases, J lost 3 bases, and 17 bases lay in between. CDR1 is SGHKS and CDR2 is YYEKEE in the germline V gene (reference sequence). The CDR3 has 16 amino acids.

The rearrangement joins TRBV7-2 to TRBJ2-2; D possibly matches TRBD1 or TRBD2 (6 bases each). This CDR3 has 16 amino acids. Germline CDR1 reads SGHTA; CDR2 reads FQGNSA. Between the trimmed V and J ends, which lost 2 bases and 15 bases, there was a span of 25 bases. The CDR3 DNA is TGTGCCAGCAGCTTATCGGGGGCGCTTCTCCGGGATAAGGTGTTTTTT. This gives the protein CASSLSGALLRDKVFF.

The chain combines TRBV2 with TRBJ2-5; D not certain. CDR3 length equals 13 residues. Germline V gives CDR1 SNHLY, CDR2 FYNNEI. Trimming took off 3 bases at V and 4 bases at J, with 9 bases between the two ends. In DNA, the CDR3 is TGTGCCAGCAGTGATGGGGTTGTAGAGACCCAGTACTTC. It yields the protein CASSDGVVETQYF.

In its sample, this clonotype was seen many times. The chain combines TRBV5-1 with TRBJ2-7, with 11 positions matching TRBD1. The germline gives CDR1 SGHRS, CDR2 YFSETQ. V lost 3 bases, J lost 1 base, and 6 bases stayed unmatched. The CDR3 has 16 amino acids. Here the CDR3 reads CASSWGQGVPSYEQYF. In nucleotides, the CDR3 is TGCGCCAGCAGCTGGGGACAGGGGGTGCCATCCTACGAGCAGTACTTC. Full variable domain (missing parts from reference TRBV5-1 and TRBJ2-7): KAGVTQTPRYLIKTRGQQVTLSCSPISGHRSVSWYQQTPGQGLQFLFEYFSETQRNKGNFPGRFSGRQFSNSRSEMNVSTLELGDSALYLCASSWGQGVPSYEQYFGPGTRLTVT.

For the CDR3, the DNA is TGTGCCAGCAGCTTTAATGGGGTTGGCTTCTATGGCTACACCTTC. As protein: CASSFNGVGFYGYTF. The genes are TRBV11-2 and TRBJ1-2; no clear D. The ends were cut back, 3 bases at V and 4 bases at J, with 15 bases in the middle. CDR1 is SGHAT and CDR2 is FQNNGV in the germline V gene. This CDR3 is built from 15 residues.

There are a few counts of this clonotype. The V call is TRBV7-2, the J call TRBJ2-5; perhaps TRBD2 as D (5 bases). Trimming cost V 3 bases and J 2 bases, with 19 bases left between them. This CDR3 region has 17 residues. CDR1 is SGHTA, CDR2 FQGNSA, per germline. The CDR3 DNA is TGTGCCAGCAGCTTTTCCACGTACCGGGATAAACAAGAGACCCAGTACTTC. This encodes CASSFSTYRDKQETQYF.

The rearrangement uses TRBV11-2 and TRBJ2-3; D could derive from TRBD1 or TRBD2 (5 bases each). Germline V gene lookup returns CDR1 SGHAT and CDR2 FQNNGV. V gave up 6 bases and J gave up 3 bases, with 19 bases separating them. This CDR3 has 16 amino acids. DNA for the CDR3: TGTGCCAGCAGATTCGGGACCGCCGTTGGGACAGATACGCAGTATTTT. Its translation is CASRFGTAVGTDTQYF.

This clonotype was seen ten or more times. The gene calls are TRBV5-1 and TRBJ2-1, with D uncertain. Germline V CDR1 and CDR2: SGHRS, YFSETQ. V lost 1 base, J lost 0 bases, and 8 bases lay in between. The CDR3 is made up of 15 amino acids. The CDR3 DNA is TGCGCCAGCAGCTTGAACCAGGTCTCCTACAATGAGCAGTTCTTC. This translates into CASSLNQVSYNEQFF.

This clonotype has only a few counts. The chain links TRBV7-2 to TRBJ1-4; 7 bases map to TRBD1. The V and J ends lost 3 bases and 7 bases, in that order; junction bases with no gene match: 2. Germline V gene sequence: CDR1 SGHTA, CDR2 FQGNSA. The CDR3 length is 13 residues. The CDR3 here is CASSFRGSEKLFF. The CDR3 nucleotides read TGTGCCAGCAGCTTCAGGGGGAGTGAAAAACTGTTTTTT.

The V call is TRBV11-2, the J call TRBJ2-7; tentatively, D is TRBD2 (6 bases). Germline V CDR1 and CDR2: SGHAT, FQNNGV. Trimming took 0 bases from V and 7 from J, leaving 16 bases between them. The CDR3 is made up of 15 amino acids. The CDR3 reads CASSLDQAGFWEQYF. The CDR3 DNA reads TGTGCCAGCAGCTTAGATCAGGCGGGGTTTTGGGAGCAGTACTTC.

This clonotype was seen many times. The J gene is TRBJ2-3, the V gene TRBV2; the match to TRBD1 covers 9 bases. Gene TRBJ2-5 matches the end of the DNA better, so the J call may be wrong. The CDR3 runs 12 residues. Germline V gives CDR1 SNHLY, CDR2 FYNNEI. The DNA for the CDR3 is TGTGCCAGCAGTGGGACAGGGGACACCCAGTACTTC. This sequence encodes CASSGTGDTQYF.